This T cell receptor (beta chain) came from a study of blood T cells in healthy people across ages. Study information: About one barcoded beta molecule was captured per two T cells (by template switching).

RNA extraction gave at least 5.5 micrograms of total RNA per sample. Only a few counts were recorded for this clonotype. Its antigen is undetermined. V was clipped by 0 bases and J by 7 bases, with 19 bases between them. The CDR3 runs 16 residues. From germline, CDR1 is MGHRA and CDR2 YSYEKL. Primed by a sample-barcoded 5' primer and a J-beta primer mix, a second PCR proceeded for 7 to 11 cycles. TCRdb fed the 5' RACE reads into MiXCR, producing one record per CDR3 protein. The repertoire holds over 1,500,000 distinct CDR3 sequences, with roughly 49% as singletons. Study-wide findings and caveats: Diversity was estimated from one million T cells, and these estimates were considered underestimates.

V usage is TRBV4-1 and J usage is TRBJ2-7; D might be TRBD1 (7 bases). The TCR originated in a woman aged 40 to 49 in good health. Sequenced sample: blood. The CDR3 sequence: CASSQDSTGRLSEQYF. The DNA of the CDR3 is TGCGCCAGCAGCCAAGACTCGACAGGGAGGTTGAGTGAGCAGTACTTC.